This TCR beta chain was sequenced in a study of blood T cells in healthy people across ages. Study-level results: Greater diversity and more naive CD4+ cells were seen in long-lived donors than in aged donors.

Germline-derived CDR1 and CDR2 are DFQATT and SNEGSKA (reference sequence). V gave up 3 bases and J gave up 4 bases, with 9 bases separating them. The CDR3 runs to 12 residues. The authors ran a second PCR of roughly 6 to 11 cycles using a sample-barcoded 5' primer and a J-beta primer mix. TCRdb re-derived calls from the 5' RACE reads in MiXCR, one entry per CDR3 protein. The sample shows roughly 790,000 distinct CDR3 sequences, approximately 39% of them seen only once. For this clonotype: Its antigen is as yet unknown.

The V gene is TRBV20-1, the J gene TRBJ2-5, with no clear D. Sequencing was performed on blood. This sequence originates from a woman between 55 and 75 years old in good health. CDR3 bases: TGCAGTGCTAGTACAGTGGGAGAGACCCAGTACTTC. Translated, it gives CSASTVGETQYF.